This TCR beta chain originates from a study of T cells in Graves' hyperthyroidism and ophthalmopathy. Study-level background: Peripheral blood draws took place at initial diagnosis, ahead of any treatment.

Study outcomes and limitations: Ophthalmopathy, as predicted by the model, came a median 6.5 months after the prediction. Blood shared most expanded thyroid clonotypes above 0.001.

Hyperthyroidism patients were newly diagnosed, had disease duration under 2 months, and were aged 18 to 65 years. CDR3 size: 14 residues. Looked up from germline, CDR1 is KGHSH and CDR2 is LQKENI. The ends were cut back, 3 bases at V and 2 bases at J, with 10 bases in the middle. Authors of the study amplified TCR beta CDR3 regions from RNA transcripts. The HTBI primer set was used in a first-round RT-PCR of the TCR CDR3. TCRdb processed the multiplex PCR reads anew with MiXCR; each CDR3 protein has one entry. The sample lists around 690,000 distinct CDR3 sequences; 17% were seen once. This clonotype was found many times. Its matching antigen is unknown.

What was sequenced was blood. The receptor was isolated from a man over 45 with Graves' hyperthyroidism. V and J are TRBV18 and TRBJ2-5; D might be TRBD1 (5 bases). Here the CDR3 reads CASSPRRTQETQYF. Here the CDR3 DNA reads TGTGCCAGCTCACCGAGACGGACACAAGAGACCCAGTACTTC.